Listed here are 9 T cell receptor beta chains from one sample, sequenced in a study of OX40 agonist ivuxolimab in advanced cancers. Sequencing was performed with immunoSEQ multiplex PCR; in TCRdb, only in-frame clones are kept and a portion is missing. The data contain approximately 35,000 clones, 70% to 85% of them singletons. The source material was CD4+ or CD8+ T cells sorted from blood, sampled in a trial of the OX40 agonist ivuxolimab. All receptors derive from an adult with an advanced solid tumor such as melanoma, head and neck, liver or kidney cancer.

This clone was recorded once. V and J are TRBV9 and TRBJ2-3; perhaps D is TRBD1 or TRBD2 (5 bases each). There are 15 residues in the CDR3. V was cut by 5 bases and J by 5 bases, with 18 bases left in between. CDR1 and CDR2 from the germline V gene are SGDLS and YYNGEE. The chain's CDR3 is CASRPEGRAGDTQYF. The DNA of the CDR3 is TGTGCCAGCAGACCCGAGGGCAGGGCGGGAGATACGCAGTATTTT.

V gene TRBV6-4 combines with J gene TRBJ2-5, with D possibly being TRBD1 or TRBD2 (6 bases each). The CDR3 is 15 residues long. Looked up from germline, CDR1 is MRHNA and CDR2 is SNTAGT. Trimming left V 4 bases short and J 5 bases short, with 17 bases between. As DNA, the CDR3 is TGTGCCAGCAGTGCTTCGGAGGGGGGAGGTGAGACCCAGTACTTC. Translating it yields CASSASEGGGETQYF.

The chain couples TRBV6-6 to TRBJ1-5; no firm D call. The CDR3 has 15 amino acids. Germline V gives CDR1 MNHNY, CDR2 SVGAGI (reference sequence). Trimming removed 4 bases from V and 1 base from J, with 11 bases in between. This CDR3 reads CASSSIATSNQPQHF. In DNA, the CDR3 is TGTGCCAGCAGTTCCATTGCTACGAGCAATCAGCCCCAGCATTTT.

The J gene is TRBJ2-2, the V gene TRBV7-6; TRBD2 is a possible D gene (5 bases). V lost 2 bases and J lost 5, with 6 bases in between. The length of the CDR3 is 13 residues. Germline V CDR1 and CDR2: SGHVS, FNYEAQ. For the CDR3, the DNA is TGTGCCAGCAGCTTAACGGGGACCGGGGAGCTGTTTTTT. Translating it yields CASSLTGTGELFF.

The V and J genes are TRBV5-4 and TRBJ1-1, with D possibly being TRBD1 (5 bases). CDR1 SGHNT and CDR2 YYREEE come from the germline V gene (reference sequence). The V gene lost 4 bases and the J gene lost 3 bases, with 19 bases spanning the gap. The CDR3 loop spans 16 amino acids. The CDR3 is CASSTAGRTTYTEAFF. CDR3 coding DNA: TGTGCCAGCAGCACGGCGGGGCGGACCACTTACACTGAAGCTTTCTTT.

V gene TRBV2 combines with J gene TRBJ2-5, with D perhaps TRBD1 or TRBD2 (5 bases each). Germline V gene lookup returns CDR1 SNHLY and CDR2 FYNNEI. V lost 4 bases and J lost 7, with 16 bases in between. The CDR3 contains 14 residues. CDR3 sequence: CASSAAQQRGTQYF. In DNA, the CDR3 is TGTGCCAGCAGTGCGGCCCAGCAGAGGGGGACCCAGTACTTC.

The chain employs TRBV10-3 and TRBJ1-1, with D perhaps TRBD1 (6 bases). CDR3 length: 11 amino acids. The germline CDR1 and CDR2 sequences are ENHRY and SYGVKD. Trimming removed 8 bases from V and 7 bases from J, with 11 bases in between. CDR3 nucleotides: TGTGCCATCCAGGGGATGGATGAAGCTTTCTTT. This codes for CAIQGMDEAFF.

The rearrangement joins TRBV7-3 to TRBJ2-7, with 7 bases that match TRBD1. J was trimmed by 4 bases and V by 3 bases; bases with no gene match: 9. This CDR3 is built from 15 residues. Germline CDR1 is SGHTA and CDR2 is FQGTGA. CDR3 bases: TGTGCCAGCAGCTTGGGTGCAGGGGGTACGTACGAGCAGTACTTC. As protein: CASSLGAGGTYEQYF.

The V gene is TRBV10-3, the J gene TRBJ1-5; the match to TRBD1 covers 7 bases. The CDR3 has 14 amino acids. Germline-derived CDR1 and CDR2 are ENHRY and SYGVKD. With V trimmed by 10 bases and J by 6 bases, 12 bases remained unmatched. The CDR3 nucleotides read TGTGCCACCGCGACAGGGCTCCTCGGTCAGCCCCAGCATTTT. This codes for CATATGLLGQPQHF.